This T cell receptor beta chain was observed in a study of CD8+ T cells in alopecia areata (dated by TCRdb to the late 2010s). Notes on the research overall: The treated patients, all with moderate-to-severe alopecia areata, were enrolled in an open-label pilot trial of oral tofacitinib given at 5 to 10 mg twice daily. RNA came from the PAXgene miRNA kit for fixed scalp, the miRNeasy kit for PBMCs, and the RNeasy kit for mouse skin. On the human side, TCRbeta sequencing was run on scalp tissue and on sorted CD4+ and CD8+ peripheral blood T cells from healthy controls and from alopecia areata patients with either patchy or totalis/universalis disease. Clonality in the scalp was compared among normal scalp (n=4), patchy alopecia areata scalp (n=8), and alopecia totalis/universalis scalp (n=8). To study T cell clonal expansion in alopecia areata, the researchers applied high-throughput TCRbeta sequencing to both the C3H/HeJ mouse model and human patients. In treated patients, disease severity was measured using the SALT score, which gives the percentage of scalp surface area affected. immunoSEQ multiplex PCR using 35 Vbeta forward primers and 13 Jbeta reverse primers was used to amplify TCRbeta CDR3 regions. Tofacitinib-treated patients had biopsies at baseline and at 4 and 24 weeks of treatment, with a later scalp biopsy in several patients. Patients stayed on tofacitinib for 6 to 18 months and then had 6 months of follow-up off drug so that delayed response and recurrence could be assessed. General findings and caveats noted by the study authors: Higher clonality and more expanded CD8+ clones were observed in lesional scalp than in normal scalp, particularly in alopecia totalis/universalis, a finding suggestive of antigenic drive. During tofacitinib treatment, many expanded lesional clones stuck around in both scalp and blood, and this persistence may partly explain why relapse happens after treatment is stopped. Shared TCR sequences between patients were less evident than in mice, which may be partly attributable to HLA diversity in the patient population. Scalp clonality and the number of expanded CD8+ clones among the top 100 scalp clones were significantly decreased by tofacitinib. The treated cohort was small, with a single nonresponder, so links between baseline CD8+ expansion and response need larger studies. Unlike mouse skin, which is dominated by gammadelta T cells, normal human skin has resident alphabeta T cells that are also sequenced, and this complicates analysis of the scalp TCR repertoire.

The time point label, read with the paper, signifies: roughly 27 days on oral tofacitinib. Interpreted using the paper, the treatment or condition label stands for: oral pan-JAK inhibitor, 5-10 mg twice daily. Lesional scalp punch biopsies and peripheral blood were collected from alopecia areata patients. PBMCs were isolated by density centrifugation and stained for CD3, CD4 and CD8, and CD4+ and CD8+ T cells were sorted on a FACSAria. This clone has a handful of counts. Its antigen is still unknown. Base quality data are lacking; no much larger clone is found one base away. V was cut back by 8 bases and J by 0 bases, leaving a gap of 17 bases between them. The CDR3 runs 16 residues from the cysteine to the phenylalanine. The read is trimmed to its CDR3 DNA, 48 bases read in frame from base 1. CDR1 and CDR2 were assigned from the germline V gene (reference sequence) as LNHDA and SQIVND. The method behind the library was the immunoSEQ multiplex PCR assay. RNA was extracted from all samples and reverse transcribed into cDNA as template for TCR sequencing. First-strand cDNA was synthesized with SuperScript III using a 2:1 mix of oligo-dT and random hexamers. Amplification bias was assessed with a synthetic immune receptor repertoire, and residual bias was removed computationally. The study's processing was this. After raw reads were preprocessed to remove errors, the CDR3 was defined following IMGT conventions as running from the conserved cysteine to phenylalanine. Clonality was calculated as 1 minus Shannon entropy normalized by log2 of the number of productive unique TCRs. Whether each scalp clone was CD4 or CD8 was inferred by checking scalp TCRbeta sequences against the CD4 and CD8 repertoires from sorted blood. TCRdb re-hosts the immuneACCESS table, in-frame sequences only. Its copies lack some clones; in the studies checked, an unresolved V gene accounts for under half of them, and the cause for the rest is not known. V and J calls and clone size are those listed in that table; D and trimming were worked out from the DNA. In all, the sample holds about 190,000 clones, and more than 55% of those were seen once. Of the sample, 0.69% falls within the top ten clones.

The chain links TRBV19 with TRBJ1-5; the D segment cannot be called with confidence. The sample was CD4+ T cells sorted from blood, taken at week 4, from a patient treated with tofacitinib. The TCR sequence derives from a human donor with alopecia areata. The bases read TGTGCCAGTTCACAGACCGGGAGCCATAGCAATCAGCCCCAGCATTTT. This is translated as CASSQTGSHSNQPQHF.